The clone carrying this TCR beta chain was seen a handful of times. Its matching antigen is unknown. Trimming cost V 4 bases and J 6 bases; bases outside gene matches: 10. The germline CDR1 and CDR2 sequences are SGHNT and YYREEE (reference sequence). The CDR3 sequence is 15 residues long. This specimen belongs to a study of T cells in Graves' hyperthyroidism and ophthalmopathy. Study outcomes and limitations: A model using 13 V-J features told ophthalmopathy apart from stable hyperthyroidism.

RNA transcripts were the template for amplifying TCR beta CDR3 regions. During a first-round RT-PCR of the TCR CDR3, the HTBI primer set was used. TCRdb processed the multiplex PCR reads anew with MiXCR; each CDR3 protein has one entry. The table records some 800,000 distinct CDR3 sequences, 35% to 45% of them present only once. This chain connects TRBV5-4 to TRBJ2-7; TRBD1 matches at 10 bases. The TCR sequence derives from a man aged 18 to 29 with Graves' hyperthyroidism. The sequenced material came from blood. This chain's CDR3 is CASSPGDRGLGEQYF. CDR3 sequence (DNA): TGTGCCAGCAGCCCGGGGGACAGGGGTTTGGGCGAGCAGTACTTC.